These 21 T cell receptor beta chains were sequenced from one sample in a study of blood T cells in healthy people across ages. Alongside a J-beta primer mix, a sample-barcoded 5' primer served in a second PCR lasting roughly 6 to 11 cycles. Via MiXCR, TCRdb re-called the 5' RACE reads, giving one row per CDR3 protein. The sample yields about 1.1 million distinct CDR3 sequences, around two fifths seen once. Input material: blood. These receptors came from a man between 18 and 35 years old in good health.

The table lists this clonotype with many counts. The chain carries TRBV12-3 or TRBV12-4 and TRBJ2-5, with 11 bases identical to TRBD1. Trimming cost V 5 bases and J 0 bases; bases outside gene matches: 5. The CDR3 spans 16 residues. The CDR3 reads CASSPTGQGDQETQYF. The CDR3 nucleotides read TGTGCCAGCAGTCCCACGGGACAGGGGGACCAAGAGACCCAGTACTTC.

This clonotype was recorded a few times. V and J are TRBV7-3 and TRBJ1-2; no clear D. The CDR3 length is 11 residues. Looked up from germline, CDR1 is SGHTA and CDR2 is FQGTGA. The V and J ends lost 4 bases and 8 bases respectively, with 8 bases between them. CDR3 DNA: TGTGCCAGCAGCTCCCACGAGGGCTACACCTTC. This encodes CASSSHEGYTF. Variable domain in full (rest from reference TRBV7-3 and TRBJ1-2): GAGVSQTPSNKVTEKGKYVELRCDPISGHTALYWYRQSLGQGPEFLIYFQGTGAADDSGLPNDRFFAVRPEGSVSTLKIQRTERGDSAVYLCASSSHEGYTFGSGTRLTVV.

This clonotype has only a few counts. The rearrangement links TRBV6-6 to TRBJ2-1; D is perhaps TRBD1 (5 bases). Matching the DNA end better, TRBJ2-7 makes the J call doubtful. This CDR3 is built from 16 residues. The germline gives CDR1 MNHNY, CDR2 SVGAGI (reference sequence). CDR3 sequence reads: CASSPDSPLSYNEQYF. In DNA form, the CDR3 reads TGTGCCAGCAGTCCCGACAGCCCTCTTTCCTACAATGAGCAGTACTTC.

The chain joins TRBV7-2 to TRBJ2-1; 7 nucleotides match TRBD1. Germline assignment: CDR1 SGHTA and CDR2 FQGNSA. The CDR3 is made up of 15 amino acids. After removal of 6 bases from V and 4 bases from J, the junction contained 9 bases not matched to a gene. CDR3 in amino acids: CASRKSGQSYNEQFF. In nucleotides, the CDR3 is TGTGCCAGCAGAAAATCGGGACAGTCGTACAATGAGCAGTTCTTC. Full variable domain (rest looked up from reference TRBV7-2 and TRBJ2-1): GAGVSQSPSNKVTEKGKDVELRCDPISGHTALYWYRQSLGQGLEFLIYFQGNSAPDKSGLPSDRFSAERTGGSVSTLTIQRTQQEDSAVYLCASRKSGQSYNEQFFGPGTRLTVL.

The J gene is TRBJ2-1, the V gene TRBV10-3, with 9 positions matching TRBD2. The CDR3 has 16 residues. V was pared by 6 bases and J by 7 bases, with 13 bases of the junction left unmatched. Germline-derived CDR1 and CDR2 are ENHRY and SYGVKD. CDR3 nucleotide sequence: TGTGCCATCAGAGGCTCGGGGACTAGCTCTGTGAATGAGCAGTTCTTC. Translating gives CAIRGSGTSSVNEQFF.

This clonotype was seen more than once but under ten times. The CDR3, as DNA: TGTGCCAGCAGTTACCCCCGGGCTTTCTTT. Encoded protein: CASSYPRAFF. The chain has TRBV6-7 and TRBJ1-1; D ambiguous. TRBV6-7 is identified as an open reading frame with a role that is uncertain. There are 10 residues in the CDR3. Between the trimmed V and J ends, which lost 2 bases and 11 bases, there was a span of 6 bases.

The chain combines TRBV7-8 with TRBJ2-1; D is undetermined. This CDR3 comprises 20 residues. V lost 4 bases to trimming and J lost 5 bases, with 30 bases between them. Germline V CDR1 and CDR2: SGHVS, FQNEAQ. The CDR3: CASSSHLDRFQVAANNEQFF. CDR3 sequence (DNA): TGTGCCAGCAGCTCCCATCTTGATCGTTTCCAAGTGGCAGCTAACAATGAGCAGTTCTTC.

Regarding this clonotype: The junction differs from germline at one of its ends, possibly a read error. The rearrangement uses TRBV6-2 or TRBV6-3 and TRBJ2-5; D may match TRBD1 or TRBD2 (5 bases each). This CDR3 has 12 residues. Per germline, CDR1 MNHEY and CDR2 SVGEGT. In DNA form, the CDR3 reads TGTGCCAGCATTTACGGGGTAGGGGAGCAGTACTTC. This sequence encodes CASIYGVGEQYF.

V is TRBV20-1 and J is TRBJ1-2, with D maybe TRBD1 (6 bases). V was clipped by 5 bases and J by 4 bases, with 20 bases between them. The CDR3 runs to 15 residues. Germline assignment: CDR1 DFQATT and CDR2 SNEGSKA (reference sequence). This chain's CDR3 is CSAGGQGKGVYGYTF. The DNA for the CDR3 is TGCAGTGCTGGTGGTCAGGGGAAGGGTGTCTATGGCTACACCTTC.

About this clonotype itself: One end of the junction is discordant with germline, which a read error may explain. The genes are TRBV7-8 and TRBJ1-2; D is unclear. The CDR3 runs to 13 residues. Per germline, CDR1 SGHVS and CDR2 FQNEAQ. The CDR3 sequence is CVSSPAGYYGYTF. The CDR3 DNA sequence: TGTGTCAGCAGCCCCGCCGGCTACTATGGCTACACCTTC.

About this clonotype itself: Germline is not matched at one junction end, which may reflect a read error. The CDR3 spells CAGSQQGREHQYF. The CDR3 DNA is TGTGCCGGCAGCCAACAGGGGCGGGAGCACCAGTACTTC. The V gene is TRBV4-2, the J gene TRBJ2-7; D tentatively reads TRBD1 or TRBD2 (7 bases each). The germline CDR1 and CDR2 sequences are LGHNA and YNFKEQ. The CDR3 length is 13 residues.

The chain joins TRBV20-1 to TRBJ1-4; TRBD1 might be the D (6 bases). Trimming shortened V by 6 bases and J by 4 bases, and 15 bases separated the two germline ends. Germline loops: CDR1 DFQATT, CDR2 SNEGSKA (reference sequence). This CDR3 spans 14 amino acids. The CDR3 loop reads CSANQEGVNEKLFF. In nucleotides, the CDR3 is TGCAGTGCCAACCAGGAGGGGGTTAATGAAAAACTGTTTTTT.

The V and J genes are TRBV7-2 and TRBJ1-2; 7 positions agree with TRBD1. From germline, CDR1 is SGHTA and CDR2 FQGNSA. V gave up 1 base and J gave up 1 base; unmatched junction bases: 15. This CDR3 spans 19 amino acids. CDR3 in amino acids: CASSLDVGTAAGINYGYTF. The CDR3 DNA sequence: TGTGCCAGCAGCTTAGACGTGGGGACAGCGGCCGGAATTAACTATGGCTACACCTTC. Full variable domain (rest looked up from reference TRBV7-2 and TRBJ1-2): GAGVSQSPSNKVTEKGKDVELRCDPISGHTALYWYRQSLGQGLEFLIYFQGNSAPDKSGLPSDRFSAERTGGSVSTLTIQRTQQEDSAVYLCASSLDVGTAAGINYGYTFGSGTRLTVV.

This clonotype was counted ten times or more. The chain has TRBV7-9 and TRBJ1-4; D perhaps matches TRBD1 (5 bases). The CDR3 spans 14 residues. The V and J ends lost 10 bases and 0 bases respectively, with 12 bases between them. In germline, CDR1 is SEHNR, CDR2 FQNEAQ (reference sequence). CDR3 nucleotide sequence: TGTGCCACTGGGGCTTCTGCAACTAATGAAAAACTGTTTTTT. It translates to CATGASATNEKLFF.

With respect to this clonotype: A much bigger clone sits one base away, suggesting this may be a read error. The chain combines TRBV7-2 with TRBJ2-7; perhaps TRBD2 as D (6 bases). CDR1 is SGHTA and CDR2 is FQGNSA in the germline V gene. Between the trimmed V and J ends, which lost 11 bases and 7 bases, there was a span of 18 bases. This CDR3 region has 12 residues. In nucleotides, the CDR3 is TGTGCCTGCTCGCGGGGATACAATGAGCAGTACTTC. Translation: CACSRGYNEQYF. Supplemented by reference TRBV7-2 and TRBJ2-7, the full variable domain reads GAGVSQSPSNKVTEKGKDVELRCDPISGHTALYWYRQSLGQGLEFLIYFQGNSAPDKSGLPSDRFSAERTGGSVSTLTIQRTQQEDSAVYLCACSRGYNEQYFGPGTRLTVT.

This clonotype was recorded a few times. The V and J genes are TRBV10-3 and TRBJ2-7; a possible D gene is TRBD2 (6 bases). The CDR3 is 14 amino acids. In germline, CDR1 is ENHRY, CDR2 SYGVKD. Trimming removed 4 bases from V and 3 bases from J, with 13 bases in between. The CDR3 DNA reads as TGTGCCATCAGTGCCGGGACTGAAGTCTACGAGCAGTACTTC. It specifies CAISAGTEVYEQYF.

This chain connects TRBV4-2 to TRBJ2-1, with D possibly called TRBD1 or TRBD2 (7 bases each). The germline gives CDR1 LGHNA, CDR2 YNFKEQ. This CDR3 comprises 18 residues. V lost 2 bases to trimming and J lost 1 base, with 18 bases between them. The CDR3 DNA is TGTGCCAGCAGCCAATGGGGAGGGACAGCTCAATCCTACAATGAGCAGTTCTTC. Translation gives CASSQWGGTAQSYNEQFF.

This rearrangement joins TRBV5-4 to TRBJ1-2; 8 nucleotides match TRBD1. J gave up 3 bases and V 4 bases, and 5 bases lay outside the gene matches. CDR1 is SGHNT and CDR2 is YYREEE in the germline V gene (reference sequence). The CDR3 length is 14 residues. The DNA for the CDR3 is TGTGCCAGCAGCCTGACAGGGGTCTACTATGGCTACACCTTC. It translates to CASSLTGVYYGYTF.

This clonotype was picked up many times. The V gene is TRBV7-2, the J gene TRBJ1-2; the match to TRBD1 covers 7 bases. The germline gives CDR1 SGHTA, CDR2 FQGNSA. The V and J ends lost 2 bases and 4 bases, in that order; junction bases with no gene match: 7. The CDR3 is made up of 15 amino acids. The CDR3 DNA reads as TGTGCCAGCAGCTTATCTTTTGGGACAGCCTATGGCTACACCTTC. Encoded protein: CASSLSFGTAYGYTF. The full variable domain, its missing parts supplied by reference TRBV7-2 and TRBJ1-2, is GAGVSQSPSNKVTEKGKDVELRCDPISGHTALYWYRQSLGQGLEFLIYFQGNSAPDKSGLPSDRFSAERTGGSVSTLTIQRTQQEDSAVYLCASSLSFGTAYGYTFGSGTRLTVV.

This clonotype has only a few counts. V gene TRBV27 combines with J gene TRBJ1-5, with no clear D. V gave up 4 bases and J gave up 0 bases, with 7 bases separating them. CDR3 length equals 14 residues. CDR1 is MNHEY and CDR2 is SMNVEV in the germline V gene (reference sequence). The CDR3 sequence: CASSSTHSNQPQHF. In DNA form, the CDR3 reads TGTGCCAGCAGTTCCACACATAGCAATCAGCCCCAGCATTTT.

This clonotype was seen a handful of times. The chain joins TRBV4-1 to TRBJ1-5; 7 bases line up with TRBD1. CDR3 length: 14 amino acids. The germline V gene has CDR1 MGHRA and CDR2 YSYEKL. V lost 3 bases and J lost 4; bases outside the gene matches: 3. The CDR3 loop is CASSQRGRNQPQHF. Here the CDR3 DNA reads TGCGCCAGCAGCCAGAGGGGGCGGAATCAGCCCCAGCATTTT.